This T cell receptor beta chain originates from a study of cytomegalovirus exposure and HLA in healthy donors. This clone was counted only a few times. The antigen is unknown. Notes on the study in general: Per a later analysis, 15,000 to 20,000 TCR beta sequences showed association with HLA alleles at 0.05 false discovery rate. An analysis was carried out at a later point. It showed that HLA-associated TCR beta chains were more clonally expanded than equally common non-associated chains.

Germline CDR1 is MNHEY and CDR2 is SVGAGI. J was trimmed by 7 bases and V by 2 bases; bases with no gene match: 5. This CDR3 region has 15 residues. 13 Jbeta primers and 60 Vbeta primers were used for the PCR. TCRdb's table, derived via immunoSEQ multiplex PCR, lists solely in-frame clones and lacks some. The table has roughly 100,000 clones, around 80% seen once; the top ten hold 0.76%. This TCR came from a woman aged 55-69 years in good health and CMV-seronegative. Sequencing used PBMCs. The chain combines TRBV6-5 with TRBJ2-1; 10 nucleotides match TRBD2. The CDR3 reads CASSYQSGGDNEQFF. The DNA of the CDR3 is TGTGCCAGCAGTTACCAAAGCGGGGGGGATAATGAGCAGTTCTTC.